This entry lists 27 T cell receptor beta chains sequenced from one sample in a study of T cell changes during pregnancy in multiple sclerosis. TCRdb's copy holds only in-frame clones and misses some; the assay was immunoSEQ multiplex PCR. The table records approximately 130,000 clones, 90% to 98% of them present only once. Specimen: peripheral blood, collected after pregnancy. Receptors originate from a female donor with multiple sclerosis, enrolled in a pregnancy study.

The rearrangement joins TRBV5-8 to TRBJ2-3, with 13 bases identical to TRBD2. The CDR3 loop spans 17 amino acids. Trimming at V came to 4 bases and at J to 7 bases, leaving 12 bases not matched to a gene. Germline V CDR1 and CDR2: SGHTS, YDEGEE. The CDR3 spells CASSLPGLAGVLNTQYF. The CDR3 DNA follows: TGTGCCAGCAGCCTTCCAGGACTAGCGGGAGTGTTGAATACGCAGTATTTT. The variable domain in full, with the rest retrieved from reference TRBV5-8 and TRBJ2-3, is EAGVTQSPTHLIKTRGQQATLRCSPISGHTSVYWYQQALGLGLQFLLWYDEGEERNRGNFPPRFSGRQFPNYSSELNVNALELEDSALYLCASSLPGLAGVLNTQYFGPGTRLTVL.

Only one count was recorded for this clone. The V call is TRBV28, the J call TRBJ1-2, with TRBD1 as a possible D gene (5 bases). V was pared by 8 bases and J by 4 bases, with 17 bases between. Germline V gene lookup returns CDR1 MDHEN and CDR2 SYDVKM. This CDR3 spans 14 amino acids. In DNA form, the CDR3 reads TGTGCCAGCTCCTTGAAAGGCGGGGGCTATGGCTACACCTTC. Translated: CASSLKGGGYGYTF.

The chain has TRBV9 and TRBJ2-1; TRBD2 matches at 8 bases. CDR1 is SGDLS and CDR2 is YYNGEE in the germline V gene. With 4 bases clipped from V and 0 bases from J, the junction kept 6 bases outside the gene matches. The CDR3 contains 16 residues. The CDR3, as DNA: TGTGCCAGCAGCCCGACAACTAGCGGCTCCTACAATGAGCAGTTCTTC. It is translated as CASSPTTSGSYNEQFF.

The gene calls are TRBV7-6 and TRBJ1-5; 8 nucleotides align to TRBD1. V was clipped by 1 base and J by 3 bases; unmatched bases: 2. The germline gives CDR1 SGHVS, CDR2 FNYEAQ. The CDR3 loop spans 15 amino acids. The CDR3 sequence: CASSLGTGINQPQHF. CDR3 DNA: TGTGCCAGCAGCTTAGGGACAGGGATCAATCAGCCCCAGCATTTT.

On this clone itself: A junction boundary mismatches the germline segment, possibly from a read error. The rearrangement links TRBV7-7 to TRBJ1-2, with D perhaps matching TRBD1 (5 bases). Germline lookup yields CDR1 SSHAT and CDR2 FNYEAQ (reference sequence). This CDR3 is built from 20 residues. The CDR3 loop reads CASSLDMYMPLGGSSSGYTF. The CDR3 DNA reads TGTGCTAGCAGCTTAGATATGTATATGCCCCTGGGGGGATCGTCTAGTGGCTACACCTTC.

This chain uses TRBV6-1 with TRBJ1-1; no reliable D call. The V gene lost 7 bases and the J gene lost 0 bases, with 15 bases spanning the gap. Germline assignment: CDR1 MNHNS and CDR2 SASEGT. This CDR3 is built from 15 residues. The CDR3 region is CASTPYGVLNTEAFF. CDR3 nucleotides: TGTGCCAGCACCCCATACGGGGTTCTGAACACTGAAGCTTTCTTT.

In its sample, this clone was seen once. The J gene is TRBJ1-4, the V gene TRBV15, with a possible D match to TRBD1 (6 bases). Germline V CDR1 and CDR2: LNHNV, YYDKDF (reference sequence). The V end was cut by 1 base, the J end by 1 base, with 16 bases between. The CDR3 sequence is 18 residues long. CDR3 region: CATSRGGQGVGTNEKLFF. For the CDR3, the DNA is TGTGCCACCAGCAGAGGGGGGCAGGGTGTCGGAACTAATGAAAAACTGTTTTTT.

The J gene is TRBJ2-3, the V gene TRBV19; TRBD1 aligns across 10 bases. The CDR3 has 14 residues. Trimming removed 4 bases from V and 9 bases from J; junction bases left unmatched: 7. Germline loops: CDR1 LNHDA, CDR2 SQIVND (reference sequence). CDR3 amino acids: CASSSGQGGYTQYF. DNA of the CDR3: TGTGCCAGTAGTAGCGGACAGGGGGGGTACACGCAGTATTTT.

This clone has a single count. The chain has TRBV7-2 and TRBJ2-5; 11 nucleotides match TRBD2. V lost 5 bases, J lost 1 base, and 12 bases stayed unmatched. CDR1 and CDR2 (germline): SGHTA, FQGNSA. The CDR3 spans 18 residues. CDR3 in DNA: TGTGCCAGCAGCCGCCCCCCCCGACTAGCGGGACTCCAAGAGACCCAGTACTTC. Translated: CASSRPPRLAGLQETQYF. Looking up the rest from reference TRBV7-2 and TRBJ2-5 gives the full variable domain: GAGVSQSPSNKVTEKGKDVELRCDPISGHTALYWYRQSLGQGLEFLIYFQGNSAPDKSGLPSDRFSAERTGGSVSTLTIQRTQQEDSAVYLCASSRPPRLAGLQETQYFGPGTRLLVL.

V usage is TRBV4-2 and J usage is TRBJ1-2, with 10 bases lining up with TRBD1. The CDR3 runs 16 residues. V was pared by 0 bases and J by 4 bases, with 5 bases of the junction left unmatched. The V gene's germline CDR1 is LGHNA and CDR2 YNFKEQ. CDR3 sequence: CASSQDGTGALYGYTF. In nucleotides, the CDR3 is TGTGCCAGCAGCCAAGATGGGACAGGGGCCCTCTATGGCTACACCTTC.

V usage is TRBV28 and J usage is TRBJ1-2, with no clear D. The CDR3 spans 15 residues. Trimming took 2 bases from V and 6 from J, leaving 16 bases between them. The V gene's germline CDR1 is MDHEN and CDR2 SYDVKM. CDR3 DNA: TGTGCCAGCAGTTTAGGGCAGCCTTCGTTACATGGCTACACCTTC. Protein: CASSLGQPSLHGYTF.

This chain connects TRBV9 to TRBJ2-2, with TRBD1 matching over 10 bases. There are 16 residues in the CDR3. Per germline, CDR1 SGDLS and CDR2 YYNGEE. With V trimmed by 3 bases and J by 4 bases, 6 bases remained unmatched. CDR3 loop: CASSARQGAFTGELFF. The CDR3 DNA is TGTGCCAGCAGCGCCAGACAGGGGGCCTTCACCGGGGAGCTGTTTTTT.

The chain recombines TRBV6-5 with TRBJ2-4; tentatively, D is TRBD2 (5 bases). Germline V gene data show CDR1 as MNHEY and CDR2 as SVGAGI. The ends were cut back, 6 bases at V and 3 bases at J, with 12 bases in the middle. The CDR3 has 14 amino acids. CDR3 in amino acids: CASRDGGDKNIQYF. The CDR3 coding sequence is TGTGCCAGCAGGGATGGAGGAGACAAAAACATTCAGTACTTC.

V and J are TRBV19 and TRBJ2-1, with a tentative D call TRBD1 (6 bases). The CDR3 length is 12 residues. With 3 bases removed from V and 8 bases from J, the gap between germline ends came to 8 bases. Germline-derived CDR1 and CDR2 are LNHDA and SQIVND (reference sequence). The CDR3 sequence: CASSIYRDEQFF. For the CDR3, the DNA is TGTGCCAGTAGTATTTACAGGGATGAGCAGTTCTTC.

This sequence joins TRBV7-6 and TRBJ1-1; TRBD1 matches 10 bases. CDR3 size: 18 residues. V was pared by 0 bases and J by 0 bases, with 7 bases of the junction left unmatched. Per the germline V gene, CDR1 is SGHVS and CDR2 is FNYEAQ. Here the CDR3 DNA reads TGTGCCAGCAGCTTAGCGCCGGGACAGGGGAGTATGAACACTGAAGCTTTCTTT. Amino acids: CASSLAPGQGSMNTEAFF. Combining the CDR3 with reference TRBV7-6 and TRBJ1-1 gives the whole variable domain GAGVSQSPRYKVTKRGQDVALRCDPISGHVSLYWYRQALGQGPEFLTYFNYEAQQDKSGLPNDRFSAERPEGSISTLTIQRTEQRDSAMYRCASSLAPGQGSMNTEAFFGQGTRLTVV.

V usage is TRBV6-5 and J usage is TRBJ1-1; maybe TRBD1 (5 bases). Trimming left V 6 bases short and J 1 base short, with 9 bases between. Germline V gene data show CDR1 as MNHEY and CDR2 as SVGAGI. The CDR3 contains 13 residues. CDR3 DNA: TGTGCCAGCAGAACAAGGGGGAACACTGAAGCTTTCTTT. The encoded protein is CASRTRGNTEAFF.

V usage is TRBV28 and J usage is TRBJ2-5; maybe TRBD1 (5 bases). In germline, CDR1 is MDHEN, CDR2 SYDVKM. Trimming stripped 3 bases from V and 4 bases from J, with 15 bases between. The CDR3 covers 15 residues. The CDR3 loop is CASSFGQGSSETQYF. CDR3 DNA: TGTGCCAGCAGTTTCGGGCAGGGAAGTTCAGAGACCCAGTACTTC.

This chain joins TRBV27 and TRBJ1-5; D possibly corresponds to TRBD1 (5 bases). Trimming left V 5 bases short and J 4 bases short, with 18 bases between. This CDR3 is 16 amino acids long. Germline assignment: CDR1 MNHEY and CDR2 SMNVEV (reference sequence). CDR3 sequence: CASSHRQPKTNQPQHF. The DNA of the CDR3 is TGTGCCAGCAGTCACCGACAGCCTAAGACGAATCAGCCCCAGCATTTT.

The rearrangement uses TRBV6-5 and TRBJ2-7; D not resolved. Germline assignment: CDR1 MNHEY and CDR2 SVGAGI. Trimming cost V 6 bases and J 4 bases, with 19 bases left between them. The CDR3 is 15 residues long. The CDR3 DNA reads TGTGCCAGCAGCTATTGGAGAGGTGGTCCATACGAGCAGTACTTC. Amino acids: CASSYWRGGPYEQYF.

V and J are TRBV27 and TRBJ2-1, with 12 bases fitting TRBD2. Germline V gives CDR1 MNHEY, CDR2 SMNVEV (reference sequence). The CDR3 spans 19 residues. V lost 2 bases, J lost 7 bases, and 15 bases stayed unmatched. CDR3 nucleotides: TGTGCCAGCAGTTTAGCGGTGGCTAGCGGGAGGGCTGGGTTGAATGAGCAGTTCTTC. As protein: CASSLAVASGRAGLNEQFF.

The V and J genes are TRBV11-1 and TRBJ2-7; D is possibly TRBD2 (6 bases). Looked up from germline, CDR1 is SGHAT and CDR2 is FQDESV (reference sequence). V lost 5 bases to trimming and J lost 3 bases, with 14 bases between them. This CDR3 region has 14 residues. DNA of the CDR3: TGTGCCAGCAGCCCAGCGTTAGCGGTCTACGAGCAGTACTTC. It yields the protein CASSPALAVYEQYF.

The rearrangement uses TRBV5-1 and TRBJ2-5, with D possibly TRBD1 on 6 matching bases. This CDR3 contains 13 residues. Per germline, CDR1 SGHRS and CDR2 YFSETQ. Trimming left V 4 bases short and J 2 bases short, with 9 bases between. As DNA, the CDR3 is TGCGCCAGCAGCCTGCAGGGGCAAGAGACCCAGTACTTC. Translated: CASSLQGQETQYF. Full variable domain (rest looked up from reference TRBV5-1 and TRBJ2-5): KAGVTQTPRYLIKTRGQQVTLSCSPISGHRSVSWYQQTPGQGLQFLFEYFSETQRNKGNFPGRFSGRQFSNSRSEMNVSTLELGDSALYLCASSLQGQETQYFGPGTRLLVL.

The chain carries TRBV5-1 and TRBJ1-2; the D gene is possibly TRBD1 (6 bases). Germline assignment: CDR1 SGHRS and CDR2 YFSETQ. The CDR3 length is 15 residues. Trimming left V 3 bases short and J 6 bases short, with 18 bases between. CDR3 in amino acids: CASSSLDGGADGYTF. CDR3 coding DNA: TGCGCCAGCAGCTCCCTCGACGGGGGGGCTGATGGCTACACCTTC.

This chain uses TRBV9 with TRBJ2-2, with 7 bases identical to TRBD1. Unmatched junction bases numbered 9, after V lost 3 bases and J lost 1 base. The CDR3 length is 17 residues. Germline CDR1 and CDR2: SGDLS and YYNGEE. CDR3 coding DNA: TGTGCCAGCAGCGCTTTGACAGGGACCCTGAACACCGGGGAGCTGTTTTTT. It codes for CASSALTGTLNTGELFF.

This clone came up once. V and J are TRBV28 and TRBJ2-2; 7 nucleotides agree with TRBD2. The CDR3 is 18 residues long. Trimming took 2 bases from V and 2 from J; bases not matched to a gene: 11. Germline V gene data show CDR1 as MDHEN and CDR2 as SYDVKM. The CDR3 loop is CASSLIRGLGPNTGELFF. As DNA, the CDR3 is TGTGCCAGCAGTTTAATTAGAGGACTAGGGCCAAACACCGGGGAGCTGTTTTTT.

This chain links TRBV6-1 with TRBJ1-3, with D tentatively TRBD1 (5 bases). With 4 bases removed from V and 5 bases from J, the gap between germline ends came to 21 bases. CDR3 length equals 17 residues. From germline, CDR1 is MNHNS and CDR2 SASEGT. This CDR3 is CASSGDSRRSGRNTIYF. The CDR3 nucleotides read TGTGCCAGCAGTGGTGACAGCCGTCGTAGTGGGCGAAACACCATATATTTT.

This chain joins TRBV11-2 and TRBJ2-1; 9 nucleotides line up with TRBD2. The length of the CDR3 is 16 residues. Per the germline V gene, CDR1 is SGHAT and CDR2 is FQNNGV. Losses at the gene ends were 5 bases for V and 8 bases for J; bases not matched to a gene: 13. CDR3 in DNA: TGTGCCAGCAGCCTCGGCCGGCTAGCGGGACGGGATGAGCAGTTCTTC. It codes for CASSLGRLAGRDEQFF. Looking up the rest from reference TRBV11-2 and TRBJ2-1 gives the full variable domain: EAGVAQSPRYKIIEKRQSVAFWCNPISGHATLYWYQQILGQGPKLLIQFQNNGVVDDSQLPKDRFSAERLKGVDSTLKIQPAKLEDSAVYLCASSLGRLAGRDEQFFGPGTRLTVL.